Below, one TCR beta chain is given with its context. These data originate in a study of cytomegalovirus exposure and HLA in healthy donors. PCR primers comprised 60 Vbeta and 13 Jbeta primers. This table comes from immunoSEQ multiplex PCR, and its TCRdb copy is limited to in-frame clones, with some not included. The data contain nearly 200,000 clones, 70% to 80% of them singletons. The germline V gene has CDR1 MDHEN and CDR2 SYDVKM. This CDR3 comprises 15 residues. Trimming removed 2 bases at V and 0 bases at J, with 9 bases between. The genes are TRBV28 and TRBJ2-3, with D possibly being TRBD2 (5 bases). The sample taken for sequencing was PBMCs. The sequence derives from a male donor in good health and CMV-seropositive. The CDR3 DNA sequence: TGTGCCAGCAGTTTAGGGAGCCTGAGCACAGATACGCAGTATTTT. This sequence encodes CASSLGSLSTDTQYF.